This T cell receptor (beta chain) was sequenced during a study of T cell responses to AZD1222 COVID-19 vaccine. TCRdb keeps only in-frame clones here, not all; method: immunoSEQ multiplex PCR. The sample has roughly 120,000 clones; around 83% are singletons. CDR3 length: 13 residues. Germline V lookup: CDR1 MNHEY, CDR2 SVGAGI. The V gene lost 2 bases and the J gene lost 8 bases, with 12 bases spanning the gap. The sample here was peripheral blood, taken 28 days after the second AZD1222 dose. The rearrangement uses TRBV6-5 and TRBJ1-2, with D maybe TRBD1 (5 bases). The source of this sequence is an adult who received the AZD1222 COVID-19 vaccine. The CDR3 spells CASSYRGGSGYTF. The CDR3 nucleotides are TGTGCCAGCAGTTACCGGGGCGGGAGCGGCTACACCTTC.